What follows describes a single T cell receptor beta chain. The sample originates from a study of response to subunit inactivated influenza vaccine. One entry per CDR3 protein, called by TCRdb with MiXCR from the RT-PCR reads. Among about 540,000 distinct CDR3 sequences listed, 20% to 25% were seen once. These same data were also listed under a study on T cells expressing NK-cell markers. That study adds: The cDNA for TCR beta came from 5'RACE template switching with UMIs. Repertoires of TCR beta were obtained from T cells sorted as CD3+CD56+NKG2C+, CD3+CD56+NKG2C- and CD3+CD56-NKG2C+. In roughly 6 donors, dominant CD3+CD56+NKG2C+ clones formed about 1.0-7.0% of CD8+ cells. Several donors likewise had their CD3+CD56-NKG2C+ fraction led by these clonotypes. Uncertainty persisted over the HCMV specificity of expanded NKG2C+ T cell clones.

Sequencing used CD4+ T cells sorted from PBMCs, obtained 12 days after vaccination. This TCR was sampled from a man over 45 who received an inactivated influenza vaccine.

CDR3 in amino acids: CATGTAWGTQYF. The CDR3 DNA follows: TGTGCCACTGGGACAGCCTGGGGGACCCAGTACTTC. V gene TRBV7-9 combines with J gene TRBJ2-5; 7 nucleotides line up with TRBD1. Trimming at V came to 10 bases and at J to 7 bases, leaving 9 bases not matched to a gene. Germline V CDR1 and CDR2: SEHNR, FQNEAQ (reference sequence). The CDR3 spans 12 residues.